The 30 T cell receptor beta chains below were found in one sample sequenced in a study of T cells in women clearing cervical HPV infection. Clones were read by immunoSEQ multiplex PCR, and TCRdb kept only the in-frame ones, dropping some. The sample data list more than 25,000 clones. The sequenced sample consisted of blood buffy coat. All receptors derive from a woman between 18 and 75 years old with a cervical HPV16 infection that either progressed to CIN3+ or cleared (not recorded which).

The CDR3 sequence: CASSPQERGGGYTF. The CDR3 bases that were read are TGTGCCAGCAGCCCCCAGGAGAGGGGAGGTGGC. The chain is built from TRBV7-2 and TRBJ1-2, with a possible D match to TRBD1 (5 bases). Sequencing ends 3 residues short of the CDR3 end; the germline J gene provides the rest. V was cut by 5 bases and J by 7 bases, with 17 bases left in between. The CDR3 is made up of 14 amino acids. Germline V gene sequence: CDR1 SGHTA, CDR2 FQGNSA.

Points on this clone: The read ends 3 residues early relative to the CDR3; the germline J gene fills the gap. This chain links TRBV20-1 with TRBJ2-7; TRBD1 might be the D (6 bases). V lost 1 base and J lost 2, with 12 bases in between. The CDR3 is made up of 14 amino acids. Germline V gives CDR1 DFQATT, CDR2 SNEGSKA (reference sequence). Partial CDR3 DNA: TGCAGTGCTAGAGGACAGGCAGTAACCTACGAG. Residues: CSARGQAVTYE. Given in full, the CDR3 is CSARGQAVTYEQYF.

The CDR3 sequence: CAWSAGSISGANVLTF. CDR3 DNA (partial): TGTGCCTGGAGTGCAGGCTCCATCTCTGGGGCCAACGTC. The gene calls are TRBV30 and TRBJ2-6; D not certain. Read coverage stops 3 residues before the CDR3 terminus; the germline J gene supplies the remainder. The V gene lost 1 base and the J gene lost 0 bases, with 10 bases spanning the gap. The germline gives CDR1 GTSNPN, CDR2 SVGIG (reference sequence). The CDR3 spans 16 residues.

To note about this clone: The sequenced fragment ends 3 residues before the CDR3 boundary, so the rest is inferred from the germline J gene. The chain has TRBV6-2 or TRBV6-3 and TRBJ1-1, with D possibly being TRBD1 (5 bases). The CDR3 contains 13 residues. Germline loops: CDR1 MNHEY, CDR2 SVGEGT. The CDR3 bases that were read are TGTGCCAGCACCGACAGTCCCCAAGAGACC. This translates into CASTDSPQET. The whole CDR3 sequence reads CASTDSPQETAFF.

Details on this clone: The read gets to within 3 residues of the CDR3 end, and the germline J gene fills in the rest. The J gene is TRBJ2-4, the V gene TRBV19, with D tentatively TRBD2 (6 bases). The CDR3 extends over 15 amino acids. Germline V gene data show CDR1 as LNHDA and CDR2 as SQIVND (reference sequence). The chain's CDR3 is CASIRSGLDIGGQYF. The sequenced CDR3 bases are TGTGCCAGTATAAGGTCTGGGTTGGACATCGGGGGT.

As for this clone: The CDR3 end falls 3 residues outside the read, so it is completed with the germline J gene. The gene calls are TRBV7-3 and TRBJ2-3; a possible D gene is TRBD1 (6 bases). Looked up from germline, CDR1 is SGHTA and CDR2 is FQGTGA. Trimming took 5 bases from V and 4 from J, leaving 10 bases between them. CDR3 length equals 13 residues. The part of the CDR3 DNA that was read is TGTGCCAGCAGCCCCCGACAGGCAGATACG. This translates into CASSPRQADT. The complete CDR3 sequence is CASSPRQADTQYF.

To note about this clone: The read finishes 3 residues shy of the CDR3 end, and the germline J gene is used to complete it. The chain combines TRBV12-3 or TRBV12-4 with TRBJ1-1; TRBD1 might be the D (5 bases). V was clipped by 4 bases and J by 4 bases, with 10 bases between them. This CDR3 region has 13 residues. The CDR3 loop reads CASSSGGFTEAFF. The covered CDR3 bases are TGTGCCAGCAGTTCGGGGGGATTCACTGAA.

The CDR3 loop reads CASSLGDRGYEQYF. The DNA read from the CDR3 is TGTGCCAGCAGCTTAGGAGACAGGGGGTACGAG. The J gene is TRBJ2-7, the V gene TRBV13; 9 bases are a match to TRBD1. The observed sequence ends 3 residues before the CDR3 terminus, with the missing tail filled in from the germline J gene. The germline gives CDR1 PRHDT, CDR2 FYEKMQ (reference sequence). Trimming cost V 0 bases and J 4 bases; bases outside gene matches: 1. CDR3 length equals 14 residues.

Considering frequency, this clone is medium-sized (0.01 to 0.1%). The read comes to an end 3 residues before the CDR3 does, leaving the germline J gene to fill in the end. This sequence joins TRBV6-2 or TRBV6-3 and TRBJ2-7; no firm D call. The CDR3 is 12 residues long. Trimming stripped 3 bases from V and 6 bases from J, with 9 bases between. Germline CDR1 reads MNHEY; CDR2 reads SVGEGT. CDR3 protein: CASSYPPPEQYF. CDR3 DNA, as far as it was read: TGTGCCAGCAGTTATCCCCCTCCCGAG.

Concerning this clone itself: The DNA ends 3 residues before the CDR3 does, and the rest of the CDR3 is filled in from the germline J gene. This chain joins TRBV5-5 and TRBJ2-7; 9 bases line up with TRBD2. Trimming at V came to 7 bases and at J to 2 bases, leaving 10 bases not matched to a gene. CDR1 and CDR2 from the germline V gene are SGHKS and YYEKEE (reference sequence). The CDR3 is made up of 15 amino acids. The covered CDR3 bases are TGTGCCAGCGCCCGTAGCGGGGGCCTTACCTACGAG. Amino acid sequence: CASARSGGLTYE. The entire CDR3 protein is CASARSGGLTYEQYF.

The chain's CDR3 is CAVPGTDTPYDYTF. The CDR3 bases that were read are TGTGCCGTCCCCGGGACAGACACTCCCTACGAC. V usage is TRBV7-9 and J usage is TRBJ1-2; 7 nucleotides align to TRBD1. The read stops 3 residues short of the end of the CDR3; the missing end is completed from the germline J gene. The CDR3 has 14 amino acids. Germline V lookup: CDR1 SEHNR, CDR2 FQNEAQ (reference sequence).

Turning to this clone: The read comes to an end 3 residues before the CDR3 does, leaving the germline J gene to fill in the end. This chain connects TRBV19 to TRBJ1-2; weak D call: TRBD1 (5 bases). The ends were cut back, 10 bases at V and 1 base at J, with 22 bases in the middle. This CDR3 is built from 16 residues. Germline V gene lookup returns CDR1 LNHDA and CDR2 SQIVND (reference sequence). The sequenced CDR3 bases are TGTGCCACCAGAGGGGCAACAGGTGATATTAACTATGGC. Translating it yields CATRGATGDINYG. The full CDR3 is CATRGATGDINYGYTF.

Turning to this clone: The CDR3 end is not reached by the read, which stops 3 residues before it; the germline J gene fills it in. The J gene is TRBJ2-7, the V gene TRBV5-5; 7 nucleotides match TRBD2. The CDR3 consists of 14 residues. Germline CDR1 SGHKS, CDR2 YYEKEE (reference sequence). V trimming: 2 bases; J trimming: 3 bases; junction bases outside the gene matches: 5. Partial CDR3 DNA: TGTGCCAGCAGCTTCGGCGGGGGATACTACGAG. Translating it yields CASSFGGGYYE. Given in full, the CDR3 is CASSFGGGYYEQYF. Using reference TRBV5-5 and TRBJ2-7 for the parts outside the CDR3, the full variable domain is DAGVTQSPTHLIKTRGQQVTLRCSPISGHKSVSWYQQVLGQGPQFIFQYYEKEERGRGNFPDRFSARQFPNYSSELNVNALLLGDSALYLCASSFGGGYYEQYFGPGTRLTVT.

About this clone: The read falls 3 residues short of the CDR3 end, and the missing part is taken from the germline J gene. This sequence joins TRBV5-1 and TRBJ2-3; 8 bases match TRBD1. The junction had 22 bases not matched to a gene; V was cut back by 6 bases and J by 4 bases. The CDR3 runs 19 residues. Germline lookup yields CDR1 SGHRS and CDR2 YFSETQ. CDR3 DNA (partial): TGCGCCAGCACCAAACAGCTCCTAAACAGGGGGACATCGGCAGATACG. This sequence encodes CASTKQLLNRGTSADT. The complete CDR3 sequence is CASTKQLLNRGTSADTQYF.

For this clone: The read ends 3 residues shy of where the CDR3 ends; the end is completed using the germline J gene. The V and J genes are TRBV30 and TRBJ2-4; D ambiguous. CDR1 and CDR2 (germline): GTSNPN, SVGIG (reference sequence). V lost 3 bases to trimming and J lost 0 bases, with 6 bases between them. The CDR3 extends over 13 amino acids. This CDR3 reads CAWRGLAKNIQYF. The covered CDR3 bases are TGTGCCTGGAGAGGGCTAGCCAAAAACATT.

As for this clone: The CDR3 end falls 3 residues outside the read, so it is completed with the germline J gene. The chain employs TRBV20-1 and TRBJ1-1; the match to TRBD1 covers 12 bases. In germline, CDR1 is DFQATT, CDR2 SNEGSKA (reference sequence). The CDR3 consists of 18 residues. Trimming took 0 bases from V and 5 from J; bases not matched to a gene: 13. CDR3 bases read: TGCAGTGCTAGAGATAACGATGGGACAGGGGGCGCAGAGACTGAA. Translating gives CSARDNDGTGGAETE. The complete CDR3 sequence is CSARDNDGTGGAETEAFF.

About this clone: The read ends 3 residues before the CDR3 terminus; that terminus is restored from the germline J gene. The V call is TRBV7-8, the J call TRBJ1-2; 10 bases are shared with TRBD1. Germline lookup yields CDR1 SGHVS and CDR2 FQNEAQ. The CDR3 covers 15 residues. CDR3 DNA (partial): TGTGCCAGCACCACGGACAGGGGGTACGCAGATACC. As protein: CASTTDRGYADT. The full CDR3 sequence reads CASTTDRGYADTYTF. Supplemented by reference TRBV7-8 and TRBJ1-2, the full variable domain reads GAGVSQSPRYKVAKRGQDVALRCDPISGHVSLFWYQQALGQGPEFLTYFQNEAQLDKSGLPSDRFFAERPEGSVSTLKIQRTQQEDSAVYLCASTTDRGYADTYTFGSGTRLTVV.

On this clone: The read stops 3 residues short of the end of the CDR3; the missing end is completed from the germline J gene. The V gene is TRBV5-4, the J gene TRBJ2-5; D remains unclear. Trimming took 1 base from V and 1 from J, leaving 14 bases between them. CDR3 size: 16 residues. The germline V gene encodes CDR1 SGHNT and CDR2 YYREEE (reference sequence). CDR3: CASSLFVAAAQETQYF. The sequenced part of the CDR3 DNA is TGTGCCAGCAGCTTGTTTGTAGCTGCGGCCCAAGAGACC.

Turning to this clone: The read halts 3 residues ahead of the CDR3 end, with the missing end drawn from the germline J gene. J is TRBJ2-1 and V is TRBV9, with 7 bases that match TRBD2. The CDR3 sequence is 15 residues long. The J segment lost 6 bases and the V segment lost 2 bases, leaving 8 bases of the junction unmatched. From germline, CDR1 is SGDLS and CDR2 YYNGEE. The CDR3 protein is CASSVRDYPINEQFF. The DNA read from the CDR3 is TGTGCCAGCAGCGTCCGGGACTACCCTATCAATGAG.

With respect to this clone: The read stops 3 residues short of the end of the CDR3; the missing end is completed from the germline J gene. The rearrangement uses TRBV6-1 and TRBJ2-7; 7 bases map to TRBD1. Unmatched junction bases numbered 7, after V lost 4 bases and J lost 1 base. The CDR3 loop spans 15 amino acids. The germline gives CDR1 MNHNS, CDR2 SASEGT. The CDR3 region is CASSGQQGWSYEQYF. Incomplete CDR3 DNA: TGTGCCAGCAGTGGCCAACAGGGGTGGTCCTACGAG.

Notes on this clone: The observed sequence ends 3 residues before the CDR3 terminus, with the missing tail filled in from the germline J gene. This rearrangement joins TRBV6-4 to TRBJ2-5, with D possibly TRBD2 on 7 matching bases. The V gene's germline CDR1 is MRHNA and CDR2 SNTAGT. The CDR3 has 15 residues. Trimming left V 6 bases short and J 0 bases short, with 14 bases between. CDR3: CASSPRGGDQETQYF. CDR3 DNA, as far as it was read: TGTGCCAGCAGCCCAAGGGGGGGAGACCAAGAGACC.

As regards this clone: Read data end 3 residues before the CDR3 end; the end is taken from the germline J gene. The rearrangement joins TRBV20-1 to TRBJ1-4; 9 bases are a match to TRBD1. There are 14 residues in the CDR3. From germline, CDR1 is DFQATT and CDR2 SNEGSKA (reference sequence). Trimming removed 1 base from V and 8 bases from J; junction bases left unmatched: 5. The CDR3 here is CSARVLGQGEKLFF. The CDR3 DNA, read in part, is TGCAGTGCTAGAGTCTTGGGACAGGGCGAAAAA.

To note about this clone: The sequence runs out 3 residues before the end of the CDR3; the remainder is reconstructed from the germline J gene. This sequence joins TRBV10-3 and TRBJ2-7; 9 bases agree with TRBD1. The CDR3 is 14 residues long. With V trimmed by 7 bases and J by 5 bases, 9 bases remained unmatched. Germline loops: CDR1 ENHRY, CDR2 SYGVKD. The chain's CDR3 is CAINSRDRVDEQYF. The DNA read from the CDR3 is TGTGCCATCAACAGTCGGGACAGGGTGGACGAG.

Comment on this clone: The missing CDR3 end, 3 residues past where the read stops, is filled in from the germline J gene. The gene calls are TRBV7-9 and TRBJ1-2, with D uncertain. The V gene's germline CDR1 is SEHNR and CDR2 FQNEAQ (reference sequence). The CDR3 runs 15 residues. Partial CDR3 DNA: TGTGCCAGCAGCCCGGCAAACCAGGCGTACAATGAC. It yields the protein CASSPANQAYND. The full CDR3 sequence reads CASSPANQAYNDYTF.

A word on this clone: The CDR3 goes on 3 residues after the read ends, and that part is filled in from the germline J gene. J is TRBJ1-2 and V is TRBV7-8; 7 nucleotides align to TRBD1. Trimming at V came to 5 bases and at J to 4 bases, leaving 4 bases not matched to a gene. This CDR3 has 13 amino acids. From germline, CDR1 is SGHVS and CDR2 FQNEAQ. The CDR3 region is CASSPGQTYGYTF. The CDR3 bases that were read are TGTGCCAGCAGCCCGGGACAGACCTATGGC.

Comments on this clone: Read coverage stops 3 residues before the CDR3 terminus; the germline J gene supplies the remainder. The V and J genes are TRBV13 and TRBJ2-3; D possibly corresponds to TRBD2 (6 bases). Trimming pared 7 bases from V and 0 bases from J, leaving 14 bases between. The CDR3 is made up of 15 amino acids. Germline V lookup: CDR1 PRHDT, CDR2 FYEKMQ (reference sequence). This CDR3 is CASTVGGASTDTQYF. The part of the CDR3 DNA that was read is TGTGCCAGCACCGTCGGCGGGGCTAGCACAGATACG.

CDR3 in amino acids: CASSQLSGYEQYF. The sequenced CDR3 bases are TGCGCCAGCAGCCAGTTGAGCGGGTACGAG. The chain is built from TRBV4-1 and TRBJ2-7; TRBD2 might be the D (6 bases). Coverage ceases 3 residues before the CDR3 finishes, and the germline J gene fills in the end. The CDR3 spans 13 residues. Trimming took off 3 bases at V and 4 bases at J, with 10 bases between the two ends. Per the germline V gene, CDR1 is MGHRA and CDR2 is YSYEKL.

The CDR3 bases that were read are TGTGCCAGCTCACCATCGAGGTCCCGGAACACTGAA. Translation gives CASSPSRSRNTE. The complete CDR3 reads CASSPSRSRNTEAFF. The genes are TRBV18 and TRBJ1-1; D is undetermined. The CDR3 extends 3 residues past the end of the read, so its final part is completed from the germline J gene. Germline V gives CDR1 KGHSH, CDR2 LQKENI. The V and J ends lost 2 bases and 1 base respectively, with 11 bases between them. There are 15 residues in the CDR3.

As to this clone: Read sequence stops 3 residues before the CDR3 end, and the germline J gene provides the missing end. This chain links TRBV7-7 with TRBJ1-4, with a tentative D call TRBD1 (5 bases). Germline CDR1 reads SSHAT; CDR2 reads FNYEAQ (reference sequence). This CDR3 spans 12 amino acids. Incomplete CDR3 DNA: TGTGCTAGCCAGGGATGGGATGAAAAA. It translates to CASQGWDEK. The CDR3 in full is CASQGWDEKLFF.

As for this clone: The CDR3 end is not reached by the read, which stops 3 residues before it; the germline J gene fills it in. This chain joins TRBV27 and TRBJ2-7, with a tentative D call TRBD2 (7 bases). Trimming stripped 0 bases from V and 0 bases from J, with 18 bases between. The CDR3 has 18 residues. From germline, CDR1 is MNHEY and CDR2 SMNVEV (reference sequence). The sequenced part of the CDR3 DNA is TGTGCCAGCAGTTTATCGATAAGTTCGGGGGGACACTCCTACGAG. This codes for CASSLSISSGGHSYE. In full, the CDR3 is CASSLSISSGGHSYEQYF.